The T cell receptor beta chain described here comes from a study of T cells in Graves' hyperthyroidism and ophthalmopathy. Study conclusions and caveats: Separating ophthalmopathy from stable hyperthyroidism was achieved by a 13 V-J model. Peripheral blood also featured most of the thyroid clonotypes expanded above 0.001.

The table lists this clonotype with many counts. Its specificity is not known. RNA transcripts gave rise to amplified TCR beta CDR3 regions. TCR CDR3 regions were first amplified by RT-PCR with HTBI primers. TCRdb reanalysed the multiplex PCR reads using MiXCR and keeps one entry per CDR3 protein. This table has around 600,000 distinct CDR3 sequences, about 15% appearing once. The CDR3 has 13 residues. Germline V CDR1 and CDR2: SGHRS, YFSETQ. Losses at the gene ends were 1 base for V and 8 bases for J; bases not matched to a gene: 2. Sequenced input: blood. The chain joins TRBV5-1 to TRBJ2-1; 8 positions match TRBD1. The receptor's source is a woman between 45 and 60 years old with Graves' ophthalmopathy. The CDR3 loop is CASSLWTGYEQFF. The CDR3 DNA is TGCGCCAGCAGCTTGTGGACAGGGTATGAGCAGTTCTTC.